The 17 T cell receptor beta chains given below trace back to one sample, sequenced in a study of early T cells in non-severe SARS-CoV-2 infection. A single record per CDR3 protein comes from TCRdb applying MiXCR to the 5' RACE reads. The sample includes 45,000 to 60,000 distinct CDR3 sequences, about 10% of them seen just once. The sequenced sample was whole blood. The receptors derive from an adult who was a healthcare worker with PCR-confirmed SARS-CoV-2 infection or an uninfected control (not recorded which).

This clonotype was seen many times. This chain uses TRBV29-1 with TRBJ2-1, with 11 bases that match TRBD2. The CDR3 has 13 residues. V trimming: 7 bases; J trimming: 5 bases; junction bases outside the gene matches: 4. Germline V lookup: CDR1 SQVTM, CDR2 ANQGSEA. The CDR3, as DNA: TGCAGCGACGGGACTAGCGGCAACAATGAGCAGTTCTTC. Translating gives CSDGTSGNNEQFF.

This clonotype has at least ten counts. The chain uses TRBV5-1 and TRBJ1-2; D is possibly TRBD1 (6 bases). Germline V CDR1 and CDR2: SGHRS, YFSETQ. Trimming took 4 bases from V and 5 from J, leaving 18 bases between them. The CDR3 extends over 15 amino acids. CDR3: CASSLRRTDFYGYTF. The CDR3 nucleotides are TGCGCCAGCAGCCTCCGCCGGACAGATTTTTATGGCTACACCTTC.

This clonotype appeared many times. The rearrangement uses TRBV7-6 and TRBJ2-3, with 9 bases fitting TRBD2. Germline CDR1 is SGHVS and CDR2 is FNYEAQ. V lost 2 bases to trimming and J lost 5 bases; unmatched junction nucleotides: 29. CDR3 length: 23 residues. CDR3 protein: CASSLLVVSGGSRERLGLDTQYF. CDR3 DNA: TGTGCCAGCAGCTTACTTGTCGTTAGCGGGGGATCCCGCGAACGATTAGGATTAGATACGCAGTATTTT.

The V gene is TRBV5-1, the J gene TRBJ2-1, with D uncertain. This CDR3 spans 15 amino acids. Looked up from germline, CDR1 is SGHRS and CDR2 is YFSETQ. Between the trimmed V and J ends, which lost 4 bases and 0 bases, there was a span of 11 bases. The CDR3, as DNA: TGCGCCAGCAGCAACCGAGGTATCTCCTACAATGAGCAGTTCTTC. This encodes CASSNRGISYNEQFF.

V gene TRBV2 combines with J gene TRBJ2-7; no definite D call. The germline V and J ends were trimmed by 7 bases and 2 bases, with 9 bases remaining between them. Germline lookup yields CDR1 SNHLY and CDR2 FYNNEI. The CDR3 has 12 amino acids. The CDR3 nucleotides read TGTGCCAGCAACTTACAGCCCTACGAGCAGTACTTC. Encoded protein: CASNLQPYEQYF.

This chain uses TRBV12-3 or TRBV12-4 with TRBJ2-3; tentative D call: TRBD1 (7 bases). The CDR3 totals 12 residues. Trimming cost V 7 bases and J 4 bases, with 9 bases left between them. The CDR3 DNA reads TGTGCCAGCACAGGGGGGCCAGATACGCAGTATTTT. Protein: CASTGGPDTQYF.

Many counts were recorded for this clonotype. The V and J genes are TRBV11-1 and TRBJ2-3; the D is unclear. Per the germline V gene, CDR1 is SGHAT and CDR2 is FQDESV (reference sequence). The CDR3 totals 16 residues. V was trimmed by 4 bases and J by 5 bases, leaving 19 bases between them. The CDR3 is CASSSRPKRVGDTQYF. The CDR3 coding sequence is TGTGCCAGCAGCTCGAGACCGAAGAGAGTTGGAGATACGCAGTATTTT. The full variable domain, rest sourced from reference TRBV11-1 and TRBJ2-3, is EAEVAQSPRYKITEKSQAVAFWCDPISGHATLYWYRQILGQGPELLVQFQDESVVDDSQLPKDRFSAERLKGVDSTLKIQPAELGDSAMYLCASSSRPKRVGDTQYFGPGTRLTVL.

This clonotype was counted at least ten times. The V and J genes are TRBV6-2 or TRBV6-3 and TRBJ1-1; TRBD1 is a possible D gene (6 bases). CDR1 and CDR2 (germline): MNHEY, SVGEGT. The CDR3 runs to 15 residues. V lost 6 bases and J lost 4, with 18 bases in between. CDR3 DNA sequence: TGTGCCAGCAGGCCCGTGGGGGCCCCGAGCACTGAAGCTTTCTTT. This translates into CASRPVGAPSTEAFF.

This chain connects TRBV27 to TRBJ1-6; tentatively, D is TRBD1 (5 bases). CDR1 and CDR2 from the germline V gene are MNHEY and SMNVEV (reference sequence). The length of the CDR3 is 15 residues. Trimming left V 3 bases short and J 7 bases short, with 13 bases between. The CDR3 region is CASSFQGTPNSPLHF. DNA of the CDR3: TGTGCCAGCAGTTTTCAGGGCACCCCGAATTCACCCCTCCACTTT.

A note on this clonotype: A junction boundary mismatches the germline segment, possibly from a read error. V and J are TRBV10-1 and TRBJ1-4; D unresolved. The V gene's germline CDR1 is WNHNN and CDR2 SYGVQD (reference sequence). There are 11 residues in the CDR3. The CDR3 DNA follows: TGCGCCAGCATTGAGCAGGAAAAACTGTTTTTT. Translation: CASIEQEKLFF.

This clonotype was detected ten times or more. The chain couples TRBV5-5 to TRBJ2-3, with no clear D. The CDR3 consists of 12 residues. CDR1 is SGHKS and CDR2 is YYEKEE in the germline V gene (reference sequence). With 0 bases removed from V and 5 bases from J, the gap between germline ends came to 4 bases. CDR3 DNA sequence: TGTGCCAGCAGCTTGGGAGTAGATACGCAGTATTTT. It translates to CASSLGVDTQYF.

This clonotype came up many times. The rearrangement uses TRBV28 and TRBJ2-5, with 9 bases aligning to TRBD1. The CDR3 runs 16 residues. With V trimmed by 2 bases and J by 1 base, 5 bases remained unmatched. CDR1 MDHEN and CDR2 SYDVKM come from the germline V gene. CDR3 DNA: TGTGCCAGCAGTTTACCCCGGGACAGGGTCCAAGAGACCCAGTACTTC. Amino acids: CASSLPRDRVQETQYF.

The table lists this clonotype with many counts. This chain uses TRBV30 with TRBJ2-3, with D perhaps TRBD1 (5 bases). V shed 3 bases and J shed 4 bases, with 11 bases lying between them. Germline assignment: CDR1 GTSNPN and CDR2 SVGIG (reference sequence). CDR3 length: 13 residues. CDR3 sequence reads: CAWSQGWADTQYF. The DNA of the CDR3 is TGTGCCTGGAGCCAGGGTTGGGCAGATACGCAGTATTTT.

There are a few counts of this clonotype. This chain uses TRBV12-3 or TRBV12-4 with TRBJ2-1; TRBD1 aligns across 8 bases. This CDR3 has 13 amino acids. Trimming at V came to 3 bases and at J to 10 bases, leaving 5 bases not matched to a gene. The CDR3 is CASSFPGGSEQFF. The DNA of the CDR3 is TGTGCCAGCAGTTTCCCAGGGGGCTCCGAGCAGTTCTTC.

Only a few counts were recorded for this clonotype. The CDR3 DNA sequence: TGTGCCAGCAGTGAAGCGCTATTGGGGAGCCGTTCACCCCTCCACTTT. This codes for CASSEALLGSRSPLHF. V usage is TRBV2 and J usage is TRBJ1-6; D is unclear. V was trimmed by 0 bases and J by 9 bases, leaving 15 bases between them. Looked up from germline, CDR1 is SNHLY and CDR2 is FYNNEI. CDR3 length equals 16 residues.

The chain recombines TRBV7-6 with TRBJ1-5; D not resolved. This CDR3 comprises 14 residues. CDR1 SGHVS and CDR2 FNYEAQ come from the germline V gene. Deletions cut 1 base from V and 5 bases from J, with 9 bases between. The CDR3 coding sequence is TGTGCCAGCAGCTTAGATCTGGGCGATCAGCCCCAGCATTTT. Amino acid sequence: CASSLDLGDQPQHF.

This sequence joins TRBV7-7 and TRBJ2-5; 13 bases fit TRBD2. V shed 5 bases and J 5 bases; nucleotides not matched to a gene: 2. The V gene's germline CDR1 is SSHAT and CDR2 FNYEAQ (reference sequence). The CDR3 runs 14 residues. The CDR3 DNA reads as TGTGCCAGCAGCCGACTAGCGGGGGGTGAGACCCAGTACTTC. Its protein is CASSRLAGGETQYF. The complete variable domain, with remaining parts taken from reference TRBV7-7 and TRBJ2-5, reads GAGVSQSPRYKVTKRGQDVTLRCDPISSHATLYWYQQALGQGPEFLTYFNYEAQPDKSGLPSDRFSAERPEGSISTLTIQRTEQRDSAMYRCASSRLAGGETQYFGPGTRLLVL.